Below are 8 T cell receptor beta chains sequenced from a single sample in a study of T cell repertoires in cytomegalovirus infection. TCRdb independently ran MiXCR on the reads; one entry per CDR3 protein. Altogether some 590,000 distinct CDR3 sequences are present, approximately 40% being singletons, with the ten largest covering roughly 50%. These receptors have no known antigen. Sequenced material: cultured PBMCs, taken from culture after CMV antigen stimulation. The receptor source for this set is a human donor in good health (CMV status not recorded). Some clones in this sample may be carry-over from other donors' samples.

About this clonotype itself: Compared with germline, one end of the junction differs, possibly owing to a read error. The chain carries TRBV2 and TRBJ2-6; D gene uncertain. The CDR3 extends over 11 amino acids. Germline lookup yields CDR1 SNHLY and CDR2 FYNNEI. The DNA for the CDR3 is TGCGTACACTCTGGGGCCAACGTCCTGACTTTC. Its translation: CVHSGANVLTF.

A few counts support this clonotype. The rearrangement joins TRBV7-2 to TRBJ2-7; D perhaps matches TRBD1 (9 bases). Germline assignment: CDR1 SGHTA and CDR2 FQGNSA. V was clipped by 2 bases and J by 7 bases, with 27 bases between them. The CDR3 contains 18 residues. The CDR3 coding sequence is TGTGCCAGCAGCTTACGGGGGGGAGGGACAGGGACCTCGCAAGAGCAGTACTTC. Translation gives CASSLRGGGTGTSQEQYF.

Only a few counts were recorded for this clonotype. J is TRBJ2-1 and V is TRBV4-3, with TRBD2 matching 9 bases. This CDR3 has 16 residues. J was trimmed by 7 bases and V by 0 bases; bases with no gene match: 7. Germline V gene data show CDR1 as LGHNA and CDR2 as YSLEER. The CDR3 DNA reads TGCGCCAGCAGCCAAGAACTTAGCGGGAGTTGGAATGAGCAGTTCTTC. It codes for CASSQELSGSWNEQFF.

V and J are TRBV11-2 and TRBJ2-1, with 11 positions matching TRBD1. V lost 4 bases and J lost 7; bases outside the gene matches: 3. The CDR3 totals 14 residues. CDR1 is SGHAT and CDR2 is FQNNGV in the germline V gene. Here the CDR3 DNA reads TGTGCCAGCAGCTCCGGACAGGGGGCTAATGAGCAGTTCTTC. This encodes CASSSGQGANEQFF. Full variable domain (rest looked up from reference TRBV11-2 and TRBJ2-1): EAGVAQSPRYKIIEKRQSVAFWCNPISGHATLYWYQQILGQGPKLLIQFQNNGVVDDSQLPKDRFSAERLKGVDSTLKIQPAKLEDSAVYLCASSSGQGANEQFFGPGTRLTVL.

This clonotype occurred a few times. V gene TRBV7-2 combines with J gene TRBJ1-2; maybe TRBD1 (6 bases). The length of the CDR3 is 15 residues. Germline CDR1 SGHTA, CDR2 FQGNSA. V gave up 0 bases and J gave up 4 bases, with 12 bases separating them. The CDR3 DNA follows: TGTGCCAGCAGCTTAGCTCCAGGGGTGGTCTATGGCTACACCTTC. Translation gives CASSLAPGVVYGYTF.

This sequence joins TRBV5-1 and TRBJ2-2; 15 bases match TRBD2. The germline V gene has CDR1 SGHRS and CDR2 YFSETQ. The CDR3 runs to 19 residues. Unmatched junction bases numbered 12, after V lost 4 bases and J lost 5 bases. CDR3 residues: CASSRTSGGASWNTGELFF. In DNA, the CDR3 is TGCGCCAGCAGCCGGACTAGCGGGGGGGCCTCGTGGAATACCGGGGAGCTGTTTTTT.

The DNA of the CDR3 is TGCAGTGCTAGACTCCAGTATAGCAATCAGCCCCAGCATTTT. It specifies CSARLQYSNQPQHF. The chain carries TRBV20-1 and TRBJ1-5, with unresolved D. V was shortened by 2 bases and J by 0 bases, with 8 bases between the two germline ends. Germline V gives CDR1 DFQATT, CDR2 SNEGSKA (reference sequence). The CDR3 covers 14 residues.

This clonotype was counted a single time. The chain is built from TRBV11-2 and TRBJ2-1; TRBD2 aligns across 8 bases. Germline CDR1 is SGHAT and CDR2 is FQNNGV. With 5 bases clipped from V and 5 bases from J, the junction kept 5 bases outside the gene matches. This CDR3 region has 14 residues. For the CDR3, the DNA is TGTGCCAGCAGCGTTAGCGGGGCTAACAATGAGCAGTTCTTC. Translating it yields CASSVSGANNEQFF. Full variable domain (rest looked up from reference TRBV11-2 and TRBJ2-1): EAGVAQSPRYKIIEKRQSVAFWCNPISGHATLYWYQQILGQGPKLLIQFQNNGVVDDSQLPKDRFSAERLKGVDSTLKIQPAKLEDSAVYLCASSVSGANNEQFFGPGTRLTVL.